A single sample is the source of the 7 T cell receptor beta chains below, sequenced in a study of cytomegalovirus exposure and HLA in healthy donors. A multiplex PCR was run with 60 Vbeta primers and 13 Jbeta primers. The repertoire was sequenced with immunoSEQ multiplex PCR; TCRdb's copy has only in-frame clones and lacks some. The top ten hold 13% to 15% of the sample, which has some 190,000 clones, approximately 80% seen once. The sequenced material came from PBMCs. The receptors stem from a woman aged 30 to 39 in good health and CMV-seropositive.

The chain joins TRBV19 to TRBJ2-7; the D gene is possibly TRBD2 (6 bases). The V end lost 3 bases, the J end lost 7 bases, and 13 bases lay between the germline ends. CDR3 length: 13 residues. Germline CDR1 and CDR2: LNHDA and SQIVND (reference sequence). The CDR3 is CASSMGGTGEQYF. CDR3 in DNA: TGTGCCAGTAGTATGGGGGGAACTGGGGAGCAGTACTTC.

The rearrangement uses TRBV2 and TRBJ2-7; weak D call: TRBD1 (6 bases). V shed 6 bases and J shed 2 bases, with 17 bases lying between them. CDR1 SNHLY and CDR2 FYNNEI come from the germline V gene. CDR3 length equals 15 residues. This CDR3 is CASRTPRGPTYEQYF. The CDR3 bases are TGTGCCAGCAGGACGCCCAGGGGCCCAACCTACGAGCAGTACTTC.

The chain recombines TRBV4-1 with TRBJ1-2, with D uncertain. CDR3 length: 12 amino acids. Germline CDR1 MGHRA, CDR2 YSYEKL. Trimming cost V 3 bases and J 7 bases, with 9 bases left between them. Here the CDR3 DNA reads TGCGCCAGCAGCCACGAGGATACTGGCTACACCTTC. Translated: CASSHEDTGYTF.

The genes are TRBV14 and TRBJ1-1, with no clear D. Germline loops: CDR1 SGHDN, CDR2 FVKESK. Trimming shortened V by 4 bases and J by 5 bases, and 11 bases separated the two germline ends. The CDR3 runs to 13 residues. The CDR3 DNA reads TGTGCCAGCAGCCGCGGAGGGATGACTGAAGCTTTCTTT. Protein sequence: CASSRGGMTEAFF.

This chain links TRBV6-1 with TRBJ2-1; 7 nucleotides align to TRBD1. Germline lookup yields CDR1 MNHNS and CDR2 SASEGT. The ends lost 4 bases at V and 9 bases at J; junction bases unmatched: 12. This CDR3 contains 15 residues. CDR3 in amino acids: CASSGRQGVRGEQFF. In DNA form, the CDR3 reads TGTGCCAGCAGTGGCCGACAGGGTGTAAGGGGTGAGCAGTTCTTC.

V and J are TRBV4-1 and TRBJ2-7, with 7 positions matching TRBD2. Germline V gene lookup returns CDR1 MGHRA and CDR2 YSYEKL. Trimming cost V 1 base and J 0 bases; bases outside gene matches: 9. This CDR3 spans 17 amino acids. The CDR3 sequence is CASSQVFVRGTSYEQYF. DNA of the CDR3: TGCGCCAGCAGCCAAGTCTTTGTGCGGGGGACCTCCTACGAGCAGTACTTC.

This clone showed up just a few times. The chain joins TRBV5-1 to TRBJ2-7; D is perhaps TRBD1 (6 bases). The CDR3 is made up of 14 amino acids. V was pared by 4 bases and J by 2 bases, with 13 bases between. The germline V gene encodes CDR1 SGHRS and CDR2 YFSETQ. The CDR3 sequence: CASSPGDKPYEQYF. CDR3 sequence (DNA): TGCGCCAGCAGCCCCGGGGACAAGCCCTACGAGCAGTACTTC.